The T cell receptor beta chain described here comes from a study of neurological immune-mediated disorders. The germline V gene has CDR1 DFQATT and CDR2 SNEGSKA (reference sequence). This CDR3 has 14 residues. With V trimmed by 5 bases and J by 4 bases, 8 bases remained unmatched. This clonotype was detected ten times or more. Antigen: not known. The cDNA was synthesized by means of template-switch 5'RACE, which was carried out with 10-nucleotide random UMIs. A single record per CDR3 protein comes from TCRdb applying MiXCR to the 5' RACE reads. The profile shows about 46,000 distinct CDR3 sequences, roughly 3% of them singletons. Study-wide points: One related-CDR3 cluster, identified by phylogenetic grouping, held the repertoires of 18 of 34 multiple sclerosis patients and was a possible signature. HTLV-1-associated myelopathy had the most TCR clonal expansion, whereas multiple sclerosis had the least (lower than in healthy controls).

The clonotype was recovered from a woman aged 45-59 years with multiple sclerosis. The material sequenced was PBMCs. This chain links TRBV20-1 with TRBJ2-3, with 8 bases that match TRBD2. In nucleotides, the CDR3 is TGCAGTGCTCCCCGGGGGGGGCTCCCAGATACGCAGTATTTT. Residues: CSAPRGGLPDTQYF.